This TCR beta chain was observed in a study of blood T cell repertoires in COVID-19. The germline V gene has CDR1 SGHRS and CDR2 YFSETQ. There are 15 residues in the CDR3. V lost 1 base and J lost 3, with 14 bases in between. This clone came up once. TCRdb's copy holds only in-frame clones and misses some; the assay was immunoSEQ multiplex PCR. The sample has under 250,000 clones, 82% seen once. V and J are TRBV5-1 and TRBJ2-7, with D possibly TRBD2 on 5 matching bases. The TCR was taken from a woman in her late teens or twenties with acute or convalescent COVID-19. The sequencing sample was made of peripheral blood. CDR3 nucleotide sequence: TGCGCCAGCAGCTTGCGGGGATTAGACCGCTACGAGCAGTACTTC. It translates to CASSLRGLDRYEQYF.